The entry below gives a single T cell receptor beta chain sequence along with its context. This clonotype turned up a few times. What antigen it recognizes has not been identified. No much larger clone is present one base from it, and per-base qualities are unavailable. The entry originates in a study of patients and donors after allogeneic stem cell transplantation (TCRdb year 2020). The library came from RT-PCR. TCRdb shows the sequencer as NextSeq 550. The public reads were reanalyzed by TCRdb: fastp trimming at Q25, MiXCR alignment, in-frame beta chains only. Under each unique CDR3 protein, matching rows form one entry showing the most common genes and DNA. The table for this sample lists about a million distinct CDR3 sequences; under 20% of them were counted only once. The ten largest clones capture roughly 6% of the sample. This clonotype was obtained from a human donor who was either an allogeneic HSCT recipient or a stem cell or donor lymphocyte infusion donor (not recorded which). It is not recorded whose cells these are; they may come from a transplant donor. Sequencing was done on a sample of blood, either unsorted or a sorted T cell fraction (not recorded which).

The CDR3: CASSEDFILSNEQFF. Here is the DNA: TGTGCCAGCAGTGAGGACTTCATTCTTTCCAATGAGCAGTTCTTC. This sequence uses TRBV6-2 or TRBV6-3 and TRBJ2-1; the D segment could be TRBD2, given 5 matching bases. V loses 5 bases, J loses 6 bases, and the germline ends lie 17 bases apart. CDR1 MNHEY and CDR2 SVGEGT were looked up in the germline V gene. The CDR3 goes from the cysteine to the phenylalanine over 15 residues. CDR3 DNA is the only sequence kept; it has 45 bases, read in frame from the first base.